The sample holds one count of the clone carrying this TCR beta chain. The antigen is unknown. Germline V gives CDR1 KGHSH, CDR2 LQKENI. The V and J ends lost 6 bases and 0 bases, in that order; junction bases with no gene match: 9. The CDR3 contains 18 residues. This entry belongs to a study of shared clonotypes between healthy human individuals. Study details: Donors, aged 18 to 49, were a couple of women and a few men. Whole-study results and caveats: The small donor group covered limited genetic and exposure diversity.

Profiling relied on immunoSEQ multiplex PCR, and the TCRdb table lists in-frame clones only, not all of them. Of roughly 2.5 million clones in the sample, just over 90% were seen once. The sequence was collected from a man between 18 and 29 years old in good health. The genes are TRBV18 and TRBJ2-6; 9 bases align to TRBD1. Sequencing used naive CD4+ T cells sorted from blood. Indicated subset: CD45RA+ positively selected. For the CDR3, the DNA is TGTGCCAGCTCCCGCGTCGGGACAGGGTCCTCTGGGGCCAACGTCCTGACTTTC. This translates into CASSRVGTGSSGANVLTF.